What follows are 26 T cell receptor beta chains derived from one specimen sequenced in a study of blood T cell repertoires in COVID-19 (dated by TCRdb to 2018 to 2020). Library creation used the immunoSEQ multiplex PCR assay. Here the immuneACCESS table is served through TCRdb, limited to in-frame sequences with V and J called. Missing clones are a known gap in these copies; in checked studies unresolved V genes cover under half, and the rest lacks a known reason. The sample has around 46,000 clones on record, about 85% of them singletons. The ten largest make up approximately 15% of the sample. The sequenced sample consisted of peripheral blood. The origin of the receptors is a human donor in a cohort sampled during active COVID-19.

This clone appeared once. The rearrangement links TRBV28 to TRBJ1-4; 8 bases agree with TRBD1. The CDR3 has 15 amino acids. From germline, CDR1 is MDHEN and CDR2 SYDVKM. V lost 3 bases to trimming and J lost 5 bases; unmatched junction nucleotides: 5. CDR3: CASSFLQGENEKLFF. The CDR3 nucleotides are TGTGCCAGCAGTTTCTTACAGGGGGAAAATGAAAAACTGTTTTTT.

This clone turned up a few times. The CDR3 sequence is CASSLAGGGSPYEQYF. The CDR3, as DNA: TGTGCCAGCAGCTTAGCCGGGGGCGGGAGCCCCTACGAGCAGTACTTC. The chain employs TRBV7-6 and TRBJ2-7; perhaps TRBD2 as D (7 bases). The germline CDR1 and CDR2 sequences are SGHVS and FNYEAQ. Trimming removed 0 bases from V and 2 bases from J, with 14 bases in between. The CDR3 runs 16 residues.

This chain uses TRBV7-8 with TRBJ2-1; 8 bases align to TRBD2. Germline values: CDR1 SGHVS, CDR2 FQNEAQ. This CDR3 comprises 15 residues. The trim removed 2 bases at V and 4 bases at J, leaving 4 bases unmatched. The CDR3 reads CASSLRGGSYNEQFF. Written as DNA, the CDR3 is TGTGCCAGCAGCTTACGGGGGGGTTCTTACAATGAGCAGTTCTTC.

The chain recombines TRBV6-5 with TRBJ1-6, with 10 bases fitting TRBD1. This CDR3 region has 15 residues. V lost 6 bases and J lost 6; bases outside the gene matches: 5. Germline CDR1 is MNHEY and CDR2 is SVGAGI. Here the CDR3 DNA reads TGTGCCAGCAGCGACAGGGGGCGGTTTAATTCACCCCTCCACTTT. Protein: CASSDRGRFNSPLHF.

The rearrangement joins TRBV24-1 to TRBJ2-7, with TRBD1 as a possible D gene (5 bases). The germline V gene has CDR1 KGHDR and CDR2 SFDVKD. The ends were cut back, 7 bases at V and 6 bases at J, with 9 bases in the middle. The CDR3 length is 11 residues. CDR3 coding DNA: TGTGCCACCAGCGACAGATCCGAGCAGTACTTC. It codes for CATSDRSEQYF.

This sequence joins TRBV18 and TRBJ1-5; TRBD1 matches 11 bases. CDR3 length: 13 amino acids. Trimming cost V 6 bases and J 7 bases; bases outside gene matches: 2. Germline CDR1 reads KGHSH; CDR2 reads LQKENI. The CDR3 here is CASSGQGAQPQHF. The CDR3 DNA reads as TGTGCCAGCTCCGGACAGGGGGCCCAGCCCCAGCATTTT.

This sequence joins TRBV5-1 and TRBJ2-3; 7 bases map to TRBD1. Germline CDR1 reads SGHRS; CDR2 reads YFSETQ. The CDR3 loop spans 14 amino acids. The CDR3 reads CATHPGQSTDTQYF. The CDR3 region has the DNA TGCGCGACGCATCCGGGACAGAGCACAGATACGCAGTATTTT.

This chain uses TRBV18 with TRBJ1-2; possible D gene TRBD1, 6 bases. Germline-derived CDR1 and CDR2 are KGHSH and LQKENI. This CDR3 comprises 15 residues. V shed 5 bases and J shed 2 bases, with 15 bases lying between them. This CDR3 reads CASSAGTSSNYGYTF. CDR3 DNA sequence: TGTGCCAGCTCAGCCGGGACATCATCGAACTATGGCTACACCTTC.

As regards this clone: Other DNA sequences of this sample code for an identical CDR3. V is TRBV18 and J is TRBJ1-6, with D possibly TRBD1 on 5 matching bases. Germline V gene data show CDR1 as KGHSH and CDR2 as LQKENI. The V end lost 6 bases, the J end lost 7 bases, and 13 bases lay between the germline ends. The CDR3 loop spans 14 amino acids. The CDR3 nucleotides are TGTGCCAGCTCGCCTTCAGGGAACAATTCACCCCTCCACTTT. Translated, it gives CASSPSGNNSPLHF.

The CDR3: CASRTTGLEGYTF. The DNA of the CDR3 is TGTGCCAGCAGAACGACAGGGTTAGAAGGCTACACCTTC. The V and J genes are TRBV3-1 (or the pseudogene TRBV3-2) and TRBJ1-2; 7 bases map to TRBD1. Germline V gives CDR1 LGHDT, CDR2 YNNKEL (reference sequence). V was clipped by 6 bases and J by 8 bases; unmatched bases: 9. This CDR3 has 13 residues.

This chain joins TRBV27 and TRBJ2-1; 8 bases line up with TRBD2. V shed 7 bases and J 1 base; nucleotides not matched to a gene: 6. The CDR3 extends over 15 amino acids. The germline V gene encodes CDR1 MNHEY and CDR2 SMNVEV (reference sequence). The CDR3 loop reads CASTTSGRSYNEQFF. The DNA for the CDR3 is TGTGCCAGCACCACTAGCGGCAGATCCTACAATGAGCAGTTCTTC.

This chain uses TRBV5-1 with TRBJ1-5; TRBD1 agrees at 8 bases. Germline CDR1 SGHRS, CDR2 YFSETQ. CDR3 length: 15 amino acids. The J segment lost 5 bases and the V segment lost 0 bases, leaving 4 bases of the junction unmatched. CDR3 in amino acids: CASSLGTGGYQPQHF. The CDR3 nucleotides are TGCGCCAGCAGCTTGGGTACAGGGGGATATCAGCCCCAGCATTTT.

The chain carries TRBV18 and TRBJ1-1, with 7 nucleotides matching TRBD1. The CDR3 runs 15 residues. The V gene end was trimmed by 3 bases and the J gene end by 1 base; junction bases not matched to a gene: 5. Germline CDR1 and CDR2: KGHSH and LQKENI. Written as DNA, the CDR3 is TGTGCCAGCTCACCCCCCGGGACAGAGAACACTGAAGCTTTCTTT. This codes for CASSPPGTENTEAFF. Looking up the rest from reference TRBV18 and TRBJ1-1 gives the full variable domain: NAGVMQNPRHLVRRRGQEARLRCSPMKGHSHVYWYRQLPEEGLKFMVYLQKENIIDESGMPKERFSAEFPKEGPSILRIQQVVRGDSAAYFCASSPPGTENTEAFFGQGTRLTVV.

The V gene is TRBV6-2 or TRBV6-3, the J gene TRBJ2-2, with TRBD2 as a possible D gene (6 bases). Per germline, CDR1 MNHEY and CDR2 SVGEGT. This CDR3 has 16 amino acids. V shed 6 bases and J shed 2 bases, with 16 bases lying between them. The CDR3, as DNA: TGTGCCAGCAGACCTACCGGGACTTTAAACACCGGGGAGCTGTTTTTT. Translation gives CASRPTGTLNTGELFF.

This clone was counted a single time. The chain is built from TRBV5-1 and TRBJ1-4; D remains ambiguous. The CDR3 covers 16 residues. V was shortened by 4 bases and J by 8 bases, with 21 bases between the two germline ends. The V gene's germline CDR1 is SGHRS and CDR2 YFSETQ. The CDR3: CASSPSGSKTSEKLFF. CDR3 nucleotides: TGCGCCAGCAGCCCATCTGGGAGTAAGACCTCGGAAAAACTGTTTTTT. The variable domain in full, with the rest retrieved from reference TRBV5-1 and TRBJ1-4, is KAGVTQTPRYLIKTRGQQVTLSCSPISGHRSVSWYQQTPGQGLQFLFEYFSETQRNKGNFPGRFSGRQFSNSRSEMNVSTLELGDSALYLCASSPSGSKTSEKLFFGSGTQLSVL.

The chain has TRBV24-1 and TRBJ1-2; tentative D call: TRBD1 (5 bases). The V end lost 4 bases, the J end lost 3 bases, and 8 bases lay between the germline ends. This CDR3 region has 13 residues. Germline CDR1 reads KGHDR; CDR2 reads SFDVKD. CDR3 amino acids: CATSETGYYGYTF. The CDR3 DNA is TGTGCCACCAGTGAAACAGGATACTATGGCTACACCTTC.

The chain recombines TRBV28 with TRBJ2-4, with TRBD1 matching 8 bases. This CDR3 is 15 amino acids long. CDR1 is MDHEN and CDR2 is SYDVKM in the germline V gene. The V and J ends lost 6 bases and 6 bases, in that order; junction bases with no gene match: 10. The CDR3 DNA sequence: TGTGCCAGCAGCGTAGACAGGGGCTGGGGAAACATTCAGTACTTC. It encodes CASSVDRGWGNIQYF.

CDR3 nucleotides: TGTGCCAGTGGACAGGGACGGCTCAATGAGCAGTTCTTC. It translates to CASGQGRLNEQFF. The gene calls are TRBV6-5 and TRBJ2-1; 8 bases align to TRBD1. CDR1 is MNHEY, CDR2 SVGAGI, per germline. The CDR3 runs 13 residues. V lost 9 bases to trimming and J lost 6 bases; unmatched junction nucleotides: 7.

J is TRBJ1-5 and V is TRBV6-6, with D uncertain. This CDR3 region has 13 residues. V was trimmed by 2 bases and J by 4 bases, leaving 6 bases between them. Germline V lookup: CDR1 MNHNY, CDR2 SVGAGI (reference sequence). CDR3 protein: CASSYQNNQPQHF. In DNA form, the CDR3 reads TGTGCCAGCAGTTACCAAAATAATCAGCCCCAGCATTTT.

There are a few counts of this clone. This CDR3 reads CASSLDGDYNEQFF. CDR3 nucleotides: TGTGCCAGCAGCTTAGATGGAGATTACAATGAGCAGTTCTTC. This sequence joins TRBV11-3 and TRBJ2-1, with D hard to call. This CDR3 contains 14 residues. Germline assignment: CDR1 SGHNT and CDR2 YENEEA. V lost 0 bases and J lost 4, with 7 bases in between.

There are a few counts of this clone. The chain carries TRBV24-1 and TRBJ1-5, with D maybe TRBD1 (6 bases). The length of the CDR3 is 14 residues. Trimming pared 3 bases from V and 6 bases from J, leaving 11 bases between. Germline CDR1 and CDR2: KGHDR and SFDVKD. CDR3 nucleotide sequence: TGTGCCACCAGTGATGCCAGGGGCCGTCAGCCCCAGCATTTT. Translation: CATSDARGRQPQHF.

The chain uses TRBV7-2 and TRBJ2-3; D is possibly TRBD1 (5 bases). Germline V gives CDR1 SGHTA, CDR2 FQGNSA. The V end lost 1 base, the J end lost 3 bases, and 11 bases lay between the germline ends. CDR3 length equals 15 residues. CDR3 protein: CASSLVGQVTDTQYF. The CDR3 coding sequence is TGTGCCAGCAGCTTAGTAGGACAAGTGACAGATACGCAGTATTTT.

The V call is TRBV19, the J call TRBJ2-2; 14 bases align to TRBD2. This CDR3 has 18 amino acids. Germline assignment: CDR1 LNHDA and CDR2 SQIVND (reference sequence). J was trimmed by 4 bases and V by 5 bases; bases with no gene match: 9. CDR3 protein: CASSLPGLAGALTGELFF. The DNA for the CDR3 is TGTGCCAGTAGTCTCCCGGGACTAGCGGGAGCCCTCACCGGGGAGCTGTTTTTT.

J is TRBJ2-1 and V is TRBV9; 14 bases are a match to TRBD2. V lost 4 bases to trimming and J lost 8 bases; unmatched junction nucleotides: 11. CDR3 length equals 17 residues. Looked up from germline, CDR1 is SGDLS and CDR2 is YYNGEE. The CDR3, as DNA: TGTGCCAGCAGCCCCTCGATGGGACTAGCGGGAGTAGATGAGCAGTTCTTC. This translates into CASSPSMGLAGVDEQFF.

V usage is TRBV20-1 and J usage is TRBJ2-5; 9 bases are a match to TRBD2. The CDR3 consists of 14 residues. Germline loops: CDR1 DFQATT, CDR2 SNEGSKA (reference sequence). The V gene end was trimmed by 3 bases and the J gene end by 4 bases; junction bases not matched to a gene: 6. The DNA for the CDR3 is TGCAGTGCTAGTCCAGCGGGAGGAGGAGAGACCCAGTACTTC. This translates into CSASPAGGGETQYF.

The chain is built from TRBV7-8 and TRBJ1-2; tentative D call: TRBD1 (5 bases). This CDR3 spans 13 amino acids. Per the germline V gene, CDR1 is SGHVS and CDR2 is FQNEAQ. V lost 5 bases to trimming and J lost 7 bases, with 14 bases between them. The CDR3 bases are TGTGCCAGCAGCACCCGGTCTGGGGCTGGCTACACCTTC. As protein: CASSTRSGAGYTF.